A single sample gave rise to the 29 T cell receptor beta chains below, sequenced in a study of control samples from healthy donors and cancer patients. The repertoire was sequenced with immunoSEQ multiplex PCR; TCRdb's copy has only in-frame clones and lacks some. Of about 89,000 clones listed, around 85% are singletons. Sequencing used blood. These receptor sequences come from a woman in her forties in good health.

The CDR3 DNA reads TGTGCTAGTGCCAAGGACCTCACTGGGGCTTTCTTT. It encodes CASAKDLTGAFF. J is TRBJ1-1 and V is TRBV12-5; no clear D. Deletions cut 7 bases from V and 11 bases from J, with 17 bases between. This CDR3 is 12 amino acids long. Germline V gives CDR1 LGHNT, CDR2 FRNRAP.

This sequence joins TRBV6-6 and TRBJ1-1; a weak D match, TRBD1 (6 bases). In germline, CDR1 is MNHNY, CDR2 SVGAGI (reference sequence). The ends were cut back, 3 bases at V and 3 bases at J, with 11 bases in the middle. The CDR3 spans 14 residues. The CDR3 protein is CASSYSGAHTEAFF. The CDR3 nucleotides are TGTGCCAGCAGTTATTCAGGGGCCCACACTGAAGCTTTCTTT.

The chain joins TRBV10-3 to TRBJ1-2, with 7 bases that match TRBD1. Per germline, CDR1 ENHRY and CDR2 SYGVKD. The V gene end was trimmed by 3 bases and the J gene end by 6 bases; junction bases not matched to a gene: 13. This CDR3 is 16 amino acids long. CDR3 coding DNA: TGTGCCATCAGTGACACCGACAGGGTGGGGAAAGATGGCTACACCTTC. It encodes CAISDTDRVGKDGYTF.

The gene calls are TRBV5-1 and TRBJ1-1, with D possibly matching TRBD1 (5 bases). The germline V and J ends were trimmed by 4 bases and 3 bases, with 19 bases remaining between them. Germline CDR1 and CDR2: SGHRS and YFSETQ. The CDR3 runs to 16 residues. The CDR3: CASSPRDGYQDTEAFF. As DNA, the CDR3 is TGCGCCAGCAGCCCGAGGGACGGATATCAGGACACTGAAGCTTTCTTT. The variable domain in full, completed from reference TRBV5-1 and TRBJ1-1, reads KAGVTQTPRYLIKTRGQQVTLSCSPISGHRSVSWYQQTPGQGLQFLFEYFSETQRNKGNFPGRFSGRQFSNSRSEMNVSTLELGDSALYLCASSPRDGYQDTEAFFGQGTRLTVV.

The V call is TRBV6-2 or TRBV6-3, the J call TRBJ2-1, with D possibly being TRBD1 (5 bases). CDR3 length: 14 residues. Trimming took off 0 bases at V and 6 bases at J, with 9 bases between the two ends. Germline-derived CDR1 and CDR2 are MNHEY and SVGEGT. In nucleotides, the CDR3 is TGTGCCAGCAGTTACTCGTCAGGGTTCAATGAGCAGTTCTTC. Its protein is CASSYSSGFNEQFF.

The chain combines TRBV5-1 with TRBJ1-1; no firm D call. Germline V gives CDR1 SGHRS, CDR2 YFSETQ. The CDR3 has 14 residues. Trimming took 2 bases from V and 1 from J, leaving 9 bases between them. In DNA form, the CDR3 reads TGCGCCAGCAGCTTATCCGGCGGGAACACTGAAGCTTTCTTT. It translates to CASSLSGGNTEAFF.

V and J are TRBV10-3 and TRBJ2-1; D not resolved. The V and J ends lost 10 bases and 4 bases respectively, with 17 bases between them. The CDR3 is 14 amino acids. Per the germline V gene, CDR1 is ENHRY and CDR2 is SYGVKD. The CDR3 DNA reads TGTGCCAGCGAAGGTGGCAACACGTACAATGAGCAGTTCTTC. Its translation: CASEGGNTYNEQFF.

V gene TRBV14 combines with J gene TRBJ2-7; possible D gene TRBD1, 6 bases. The CDR3 is 15 residues long. Deletions cut 2 bases from V and 6 bases from J, with 17 bases between. Germline lookup yields CDR1 SGHDN and CDR2 FVKESK. This CDR3 reads CASSQRLAKQGEQYF. In nucleotides, the CDR3 is TGTGCCAGCAGCCAAAGATTGGCAAAACAGGGCGAGCAGTACTTC.

V gene TRBV9 combines with J gene TRBJ1-2, with TRBD1 matching over 8 bases. CDR1 is SGDLS, CDR2 YYNGEE, per germline. The CDR3 extends over 15 amino acids. Trimming took 4 bases from V and 6 from J; bases not matched to a gene: 11. The CDR3 sequence is CASSLIAGGQDGYTF. In DNA form, the CDR3 reads TGTGCCAGCAGCTTGATTGCAGGGGGCCAAGATGGCTACACCTTC.

The J gene is TRBJ1-4, the V gene TRBV30; D is uncertain. Germline assignment: CDR1 GTSNPN and CDR2 SVGIG (reference sequence). The length of the CDR3 is 14 residues. Trimming shortened V by 3 bases and J by 7 bases, and 15 bases separated the two germline ends. As DNA, the CDR3 is TGTGCCTGGAGCCTGTCCCCTTCGGGTGAAAAACTGTTTTTT. This encodes CAWSLSPSGEKLFF.

Only one count was recorded for this clone. The chain couples TRBV7-2 to TRBJ1-1; 8 positions match TRBD1. The junction had 4 bases not matched to a gene; V was cut back by 4 bases and J by 0 bases. CDR1 is SGHTA and CDR2 is FQGNSA in the germline V gene. This CDR3 spans 15 amino acids. The CDR3 sequence is CASSSRTGLNTEAFF. The CDR3 DNA sequence: TGTGCCAGCAGCTCGCGGACAGGGCTGAACACTGAAGCTTTCTTT.

This clone was recorded a few times. The gene calls are TRBV27 and TRBJ1-6; maybe TRBD1 (5 bases). Germline values: CDR1 MNHEY, CDR2 SMNVEV (reference sequence). The CDR3 spans 16 residues. V shed 2 bases and J shed 7 bases, with 15 bases lying between them. CDR3 in amino acids: CASSLTWGGLNSPLHF. The CDR3, as DNA: TGTGCCAGCAGTTTAACGTGGGGCGGGCTGAATTCACCCCTCCACTTT.

The chain carries TRBV3-1 (or the pseudogene TRBV3-2) and TRBJ1-5, with D unclear. The V end was cut by 1 base, the J end by 0 bases, with 10 bases between. Per the germline V gene, CDR1 is LGHDT and CDR2 is YNNKEL (reference sequence). This CDR3 is 16 amino acids long. The CDR3, as DNA: TGTGCCAGCAGCCAAGCCTTAGGCCATAGCAATCAGCCCCAGCATTTT. Translation: CASSQALGHSNQPQHF.

The chain uses TRBV7-8 and TRBJ2-4; D unresolved. The CDR3 has 15 amino acids. V was cut by 5 bases and J by 7 bases, with 18 bases left in between. Germline V gene lookup returns CDR1 SGHVS and CDR2 FQNEAQ. The CDR3 is CASSPSPGNVNIQYF. The CDR3 coding sequence is TGTGCCAGCAGCCCCTCCCCCGGAAACGTCAACATTCAGTACTTC.

The chain has TRBV9 and TRBJ2-7, with D perhaps TRBD1 or TRBD2 (5 bases each). Germline assignment: CDR1 SGDLS and CDR2 YYNGEE. This CDR3 contains 14 residues. The V end lost 0 bases, the J end lost 3 bases, and 10 bases lay between the germline ends. The chain's CDR3 is CASSVGGQGYEQYF. The CDR3 DNA reads TGTGCCAGCAGCGTAGGAGGGCAGGGCTACGAGCAGTACTTC.

The rearrangement links TRBV3-1 (or the pseudogene TRBV3-2) to TRBJ1-6; the D gene is possibly TRBD1 (5 bases). The germline V gene encodes CDR1 LGHDT and CDR2 YNNKEL (reference sequence). Trimming removed 3 bases at V and 11 bases at J, with 11 bases between. The CDR3 consists of 13 residues. The DNA for the CDR3 is TGTGCCAGCAGCCAGGGGACGGCTGCACCCCTCCACTTT. Its protein is CASSQGTAAPLHF.

The rearrangement joins TRBV27 to TRBJ1-4, with D tentatively TRBD1 (5 bases). The germline CDR1 and CDR2 sequences are MNHEY and SMNVEV (reference sequence). V lost 4 bases and J 5 bases, leaving 14 bases between the germline ends. This CDR3 spans 15 amino acids. The CDR3 DNA is TGTGCCAGCAGTTACCAGGGCCTTGAGAATGAAAAACTGTTTTTT. This codes for CASSYQGLENEKLFF.

V gene TRBV11-3 combines with J gene TRBJ2-3, with D possibly matching TRBD2 (5 bases). CDR3 length equals 16 residues. V was clipped by 0 bases and J by 4 bases, with 14 bases between them. In germline, CDR1 is SGHNT, CDR2 YENEEA. For the CDR3, the DNA is TGTGCCAGCAGCTTAGATCGCGGGCCATCACCAGATACGCAGTATTTT. Its protein is CASSLDRGPSPDTQYF.

The chain recombines TRBV27 with TRBJ1-4; 9 bases fit TRBD1. The CDR3 covers 15 residues. Germline values: CDR1 MNHEY, CDR2 SMNVEV (reference sequence). V shed 5 bases, J shed 12 bases, and the junction held 13 bases outside the gene matches. Written as DNA, the CDR3 is TGTGCCAGCAGTCCTCGGGACAGGGCCCCCCATCAACTGTTTTTT. Its protein is CASSPRDRAPHQLFF.

V is TRBV7-9 and J is TRBJ1-1; tentative D call: TRBD1 (5 bases). This CDR3 has 14 residues. V shed 1 base and J shed 0 bases, with 6 bases lying between them. Germline V lookup: CDR1 SEHNR, CDR2 FQNEAQ (reference sequence). The CDR3 region is CASSLEGLNTEAFF. The CDR3 DNA follows: TGTGCCAGCAGCTTAGAGGGGTTGAACACTGAAGCTTTCTTT. Variable domain in full (rest from reference TRBV7-9 and TRBJ1-1): DTGVSQNPRHKITKRGQNVTFRCDPISEHNRLYWYRQTLGQGPEFLTYFQNEAQLEKSRLLSDRFSAERPKGSFSTLEIQRTEQGDSAMYLCASSLEGLNTEAFFGQGTRLTVV.

The rearrangement joins TRBV6-2 or TRBV6-3 to TRBJ2-7; possibly TRBD1 for D (5 bases). Germline V CDR1 and CDR2: MNHEY, SVGEGT. Between the trimmed V and J ends, which lost 0 bases and 3 bases, there was a span of 9 bases. CDR3 length: 14 residues. In DNA form, the CDR3 reads TGTGCCAGCAGTTACTCGGGGCCTCTCTACGAGCAGTACTTC. Translating it yields CASSYSGPLYEQYF.

This clone has a single count. The chain joins TRBV5-4 to TRBJ2-3; TRBD1 might be the D (5 bases). CDR1 and CDR2 from the germline V gene are SGHNT and YYREEE (reference sequence). The CDR3 totals 16 residues. V was clipped by 4 bases and J by 2 bases, with 17 bases between them. The CDR3 DNA sequence: TGTGCCAGCAGCATGGGGCAAGTACCCAACACAGATACGCAGTATTTT. This gives the protein CASSMGQVPNTDTQYF.

This chain connects TRBV4-3 to TRBJ1-2, with D possibly matching TRBD1 (5 bases). The CDR3 contains 15 residues. Germline CDR1 LGHNA, CDR2 YSLEER. The V and J ends lost 0 bases and 2 bases respectively, with 10 bases between them. This CDR3 is CASSQDHRQNYGYTF. DNA for the CDR3: TGCGCCAGCAGCCAAGATCACAGACAGAACTATGGCTACACCTTC.

V usage is TRBV7-2 and J usage is TRBJ2-1, with TRBD2 matching 10 bases. After removal of 1 base from V and 8 bases from J, the junction contained 5 bases not matched to a gene. The CDR3 spans 15 residues. Per the germline V gene, CDR1 is SGHTA and CDR2 is FQGNSA. The CDR3 loop reads CASSLDTSGVYEQFF. CDR3 bases: TGTGCCAGCAGCTTAGATACTAGCGGGGTGTATGAGCAGTTCTTC.

This chain joins TRBV7-9 and TRBJ1-1; 7 nucleotides line up with TRBD1. Germline CDR1 reads SEHNR; CDR2 reads FQNEAQ (reference sequence). The CDR3 is made up of 17 amino acids. Unmatched junction bases numbered 12, after V lost 4 bases and J lost 1 base. The CDR3 DNA is TGTGCCAGCAGCTCTCTCCCGGGAAACAGGGGGAACACTGAAGCTTTCTTT. Translation gives CASSSLPGNRGNTEAFF. Drawing the rest from reference TRBV7-9 and TRBJ1-1, the complete variable domain is DTGVSQNPRHKITKRGQNVTFRCDPISEHNRLYWYRQTLGQGPEFLTYFQNEAQLEKSRLLSDRFSAERPKGSFSTLEIQRTEQGDSAMYLCASSSLPGNRGNTEAFFGQGTRLTVV.

The V call is TRBV7-3, the J call TRBJ1-2; possible D gene TRBD1, 6 bases. Trimming removed 5 bases at V and 6 bases at J, with 13 bases between. Germline loops: CDR1 SGHTA, CDR2 FQGTGA. The CDR3 sequence is 13 residues long. CDR3 residues: CASSLSGGDGYTF. CDR3 bases: TGTGCCAGCAGCCTGAGTGGGGGCGATGGCTACACCTTC.

The V and J genes are TRBV19 and TRBJ2-7, with D possibly being TRBD1 (6 bases). The CDR3 loop spans 13 amino acids. Germline V CDR1 and CDR2: LNHDA, SQIVND (reference sequence). Deletions cut 4 bases from V and 6 bases from J, with 13 bases between. DNA for the CDR3: TGTGCCAGTAGTAGGGCAGGGGTAAGCGAGCAGTACTTC. Translating it yields CASSRAGVSEQYF.

This clone has a count of ten or more. The chain carries TRBV27 and TRBJ1-5; 8 positions agree with TRBD1. Trimming cost V 6 bases and J 1 base; bases outside gene matches: 5. The CDR3 is made up of 15 amino acids. Germline V gene sequence: CDR1 MNHEY, CDR2 SMNVEV (reference sequence). Written as DNA, the CDR3 is TGTGCCAGCAGCACCAGGGGGCGAAGCAATCAGCCCCAGCATTTT. Protein: CASSTRGRSNQPQHF.

This chain uses TRBV6-6 with TRBJ2-3; 8 bases map to TRBD2. The germline gives CDR1 MNHNY, CDR2 SVGAGI (reference sequence). The V and J ends lost 4 bases and 2 bases, in that order; junction bases with no gene match: 2. This CDR3 spans 14 amino acids. CDR3 region: CASSSAGVTDTQYF. Here the CDR3 DNA reads TGTGCCAGCAGTTCAGCGGGGGTCACAGATACGCAGTATTTT.